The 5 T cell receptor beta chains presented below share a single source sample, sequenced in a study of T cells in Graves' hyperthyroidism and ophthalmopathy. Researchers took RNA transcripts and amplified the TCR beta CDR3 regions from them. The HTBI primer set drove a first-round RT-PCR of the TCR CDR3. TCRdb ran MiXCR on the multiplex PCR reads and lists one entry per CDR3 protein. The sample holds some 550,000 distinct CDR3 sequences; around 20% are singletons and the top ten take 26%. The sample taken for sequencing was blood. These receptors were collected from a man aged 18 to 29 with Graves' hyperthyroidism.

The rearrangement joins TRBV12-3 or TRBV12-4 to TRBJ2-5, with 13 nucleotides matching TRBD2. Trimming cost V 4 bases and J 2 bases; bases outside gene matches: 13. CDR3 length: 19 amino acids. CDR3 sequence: CASSSRTSGSGWSQETQYF. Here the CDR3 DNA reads TGTGCCAGCAGTTCGCGGACTAGCGGGAGTGGGTGGTCTCAAGAGACCCAGTACTTC.

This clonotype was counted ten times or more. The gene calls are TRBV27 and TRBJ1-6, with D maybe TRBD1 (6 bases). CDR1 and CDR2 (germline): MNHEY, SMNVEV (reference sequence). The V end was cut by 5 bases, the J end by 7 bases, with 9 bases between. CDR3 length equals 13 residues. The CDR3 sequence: CASSPTGNSPLHF. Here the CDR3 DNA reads TGTGCCAGCAGTCCGACAGGCAATTCACCCCTCCACTTT.

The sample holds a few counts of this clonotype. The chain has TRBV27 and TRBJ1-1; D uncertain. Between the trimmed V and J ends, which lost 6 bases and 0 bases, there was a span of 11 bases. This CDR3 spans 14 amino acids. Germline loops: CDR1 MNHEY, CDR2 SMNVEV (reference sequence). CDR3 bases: TGTGCCAGCAGACTACAGACGGTGAACACTGAAGCTTTCTTT. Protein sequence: CASRLQTVNTEAFF.

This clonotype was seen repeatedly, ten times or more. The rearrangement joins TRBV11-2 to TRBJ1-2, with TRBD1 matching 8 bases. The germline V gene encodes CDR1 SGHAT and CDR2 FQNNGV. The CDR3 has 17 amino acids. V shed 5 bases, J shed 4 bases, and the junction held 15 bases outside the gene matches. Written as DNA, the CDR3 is TGTGCCAGCAGCCCGTCCGGGACAGGTAGTAGGGGCTATGGCTACACCTTC. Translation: CASSPSGTGSRGYGYTF.

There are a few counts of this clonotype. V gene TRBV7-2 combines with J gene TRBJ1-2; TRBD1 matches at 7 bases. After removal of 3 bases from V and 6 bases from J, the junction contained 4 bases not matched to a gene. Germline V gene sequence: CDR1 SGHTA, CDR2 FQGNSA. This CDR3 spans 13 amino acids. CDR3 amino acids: CASSLNRGNGYTF. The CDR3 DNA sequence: TGTGCCAGCAGCTTGAACAGGGGCAATGGCTACACCTTC. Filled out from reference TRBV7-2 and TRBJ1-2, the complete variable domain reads GAGVSQSPSNKVTEKGKDVELRCDPISGHTALYWYRQSLGQGLEFLIYFQGNSAPDKSGLPSDRFSAERTGGSVSTLTIQRTQQEDSAVYLCASSLNRGNGYTFGSGTRLTVV.